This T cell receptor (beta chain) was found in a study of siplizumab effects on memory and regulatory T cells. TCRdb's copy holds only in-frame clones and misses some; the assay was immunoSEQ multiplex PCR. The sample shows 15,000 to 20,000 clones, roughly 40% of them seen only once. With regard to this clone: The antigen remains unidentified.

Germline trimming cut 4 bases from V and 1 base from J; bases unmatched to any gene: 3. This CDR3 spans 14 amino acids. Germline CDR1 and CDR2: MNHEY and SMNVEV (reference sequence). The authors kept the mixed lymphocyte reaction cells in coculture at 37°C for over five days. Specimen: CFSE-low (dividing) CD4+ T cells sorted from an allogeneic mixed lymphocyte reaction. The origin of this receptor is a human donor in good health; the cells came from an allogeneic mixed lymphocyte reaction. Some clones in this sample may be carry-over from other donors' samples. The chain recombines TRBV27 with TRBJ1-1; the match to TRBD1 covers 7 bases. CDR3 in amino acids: CASSYRGPNTEAFF. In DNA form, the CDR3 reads TGTGCCAGCAGTTACAGGGGCCCGAACACTGAAGCTTTCTTT.